These 25 T cell receptor beta chains were sequenced from one sample in a study of blood T cell repertoires in COVID-19. Data came from immunoSEQ multiplex PCR; TCRdb stores just in-frame clones and leaves some out. This sample carries some 27,000 clones, 80% to 90% of them seen once, and the ten largest clones take 8.3%. The sequencing input was peripheral blood. These receptor sequences come from a man between 50 and 59 years old with active COVID-19.

This chain uses TRBV6-2 or TRBV6-3 with TRBJ2-2, with unresolved D. Germline CDR1 and CDR2: MNHEY and SVGEGT. The CDR3 is made up of 15 amino acids. V was shortened by 0 bases and J by 0 bases, with 5 bases between the two germline ends. Written as DNA, the CDR3 is TGTGCCAGCAGTTACTCTAGAGCGAACACCGGGGAGCTGTTTTTT. As protein: CASSYSRANTGELFF.

The CDR3 sequence is CASSRQGLTNYGYTF. The CDR3 DNA is TGTGCCAGCAGCCGACAGGGACTTACTAACTATGGCTACACCTTC. V and J are TRBV11-3 and TRBJ1-2, with 7 bases lining up with TRBD1. In germline, CDR1 is SGHNT, CDR2 YENEEA. V shed 5 bases and J 0 bases; nucleotides not matched to a gene: 6. The CDR3 consists of 15 residues.

The chain uses TRBV6-1 and TRBJ2-2, with 9 bases fitting TRBD2. The germline CDR1 and CDR2 sequences are MNHNS and SASEGT. V shed 1 base and J 6 bases; nucleotides not matched to a gene: 9. The CDR3 is made up of 17 amino acids. DNA for the CDR3: TGTGCCAGCAGTGAAGAGGAGCGGGAGGATGGGGCCGGGGAGCTGTTTTTT. Its translation is CASSEEEREDGAGELFF.

The chain links TRBV5-6 to TRBJ2-1, with 8 positions matching TRBD1. Germline V gene sequence: CDR1 SGHDT, CDR2 YYEEEE. Trimming took 0 bases from V and 1 from J; bases not matched to a gene: 0. The CDR3 is 15 amino acids. The CDR3 DNA follows: TGTGCCAGCAGCTTGGGGGACAGGTCCTACAATGAGCAGTTCTTC. The encoded protein is CASSLGDRSYNEQFF.

The V and J genes are TRBV4-3 and TRBJ2-3, with TRBD2 matching over 10 bases. V was clipped by 0 bases and J by 3 bases; unmatched bases: 12. The CDR3 is 19 residues long. Germline V CDR1 and CDR2: LGHNA, YSLEER. CDR3 nucleotide sequence: TGCGCCAGCAGCCAAGATCAAGCTAGCGGGAGTGTTTGGACAGATACGCAGTATTTT. Protein: CASSQDQASGSVWTDTQYF.

This chain uses TRBV5-4 with TRBJ2-5; 7 nucleotides align to TRBD2. Looked up from germline, CDR1 is SGHNT and CDR2 is YYREEE (reference sequence). The V and J ends lost 4 bases and 4 bases, in that order; junction bases with no gene match: 7. The CDR3 extends over 14 amino acids. CDR3 sequence: CASSHQTSSETQYF. The DNA of the CDR3 is TGTGCCAGCAGCCACCAGACTAGCTCAGAGACCCAGTACTTC.

The rearrangement uses TRBV7-6 and TRBJ2-7; no definite D call. This CDR3 has 13 amino acids. Looked up from germline, CDR1 is SGHVS and CDR2 is FNYEAQ. Trimming pared 2 bases from V and 3 bases from J, leaving 8 bases between. The CDR3 sequence: CASSLYSNYEQYF. CDR3 bases: TGTGCCAGCAGCTTATACAGTAACTACGAGCAGTACTTC.

This chain links TRBV21-1 with TRBJ2-7; the table's D call, TRBD2, was not checked against the DNA. TRBV21-1 is recorded as a pseudogene. The CDR3 is 16 amino acids. The CDR3 reads CASSSLLAGESYEQYV. DNA for the CDR3: TGTGCCAGCAGCAGCCTACTAGCGGGAGAAAGCTACGAGCAGTACGTC.

This clone came up once. V usage is TRBV28 and J usage is TRBJ1-1; D not resolved. Trimming stripped 3 bases from V and 4 bases from J, with 9 bases between. From germline, CDR1 is MDHEN and CDR2 SYDVKM. The CDR3 has 13 amino acids. CDR3 coding DNA: TGTGCCAGCAGTTTGATCGGGATCACTGAAGCTTTCTTT. Translation: CASSLIGITEAFF.

This clone was observed once. The V call is TRBV6-2 or TRBV6-3, the J call TRBJ1-1, with D maybe TRBD1 (6 bases). The CDR3 covers 13 residues. Germline V lookup: CDR1 MNHEY, CDR2 SVGEGT. V lost 5 bases and J 1 base, leaving 8 bases between the germline ends. The CDR3 reads CASSKQGNTEAFF. The CDR3 bases are TGTGCCAGCAGTAAACAGGGGAACACTGAAGCTTTCTTT.

V usage is TRBV24-1 and J usage is TRBJ1-4; TRBD1 aligns across 7 bases. Trimming took 5 bases from V and 8 from J; bases not matched to a gene: 10. CDR3 length equals 15 residues. Germline-derived CDR1 and CDR2 are KGHDR and SFDVKD. The CDR3 DNA follows: TGTGCCACCAGTGCCCTAACAGGGGTAGGGGAAAAACTGTTTTTT. It specifies CATSALTGVGEKLFF.

The chain uses TRBV11-3 and TRBJ2-1, with a weak D call TRBD1 (5 bases). Germline V lookup: CDR1 SGHNT, CDR2 YENEEA. This CDR3 has 16 amino acids. Trimming shortened V by 5 bases and J by 4 bases, and 18 bases separated the two germline ends. The DNA for the CDR3 is TGTGCCAGCAGCGTCGGGCAGGGTTGGGCATACAATGAGCAGTTCTTC. Its translation: CASSVGQGWAYNEQFF.

This clone was observed a single time. V gene TRBV9 combines with J gene TRBJ1-5, with TRBD1 as a possible D gene (5 bases). The CDR3 sequence is 17 residues long. Per germline, CDR1 SGDLS and CDR2 YYNGEE. V was shortened by 4 bases and J by 4 bases, with 21 bases between the two germline ends. CDR3 amino acids: CASSPSGAMGGNQPQHF. CDR3 bases: TGTGCCAGCAGCCCTTCGGGAGCAATGGGGGGAAATCAGCCCCAGCATTTT.

The rearrangement uses TRBV7-2 and TRBJ2-5; the D is unclear. The V and J ends lost 4 bases and 1 base respectively, with 10 bases between them. The germline CDR1 and CDR2 sequences are SGHTA and FQGNSA. This CDR3 contains 14 residues. As DNA, the CDR3 is TGTGCCAGCAGCTCGAGGCGCAGCCAAGAGACCCAGTACTTC. It translates to CASSSRRSQETQYF.

The chain carries TRBV9 and TRBJ2-1, with 7 positions matching TRBD1. V shed 3 bases and J 2 bases; nucleotides not matched to a gene: 5. Germline V CDR1 and CDR2: SGDLS, YYNGEE. The CDR3 totals 15 residues. CDR3 in amino acids: CASSADRAPYNEQFF. The DNA for the CDR3 is TGTGCCAGCAGCGCCGACAGGGCCCCCTACAATGAGCAGTTCTTC.

The V call is TRBV6-1, the J call TRBJ1-2; D remains unclear. The V end was cut by 0 bases, the J end by 8 bases, with 10 bases between. The germline CDR1 and CDR2 sequences are MNHNS and SASEGT. CDR3 length: 13 residues. CDR3 coding DNA: TGTGCCAGCAGTGAAGCAGGAAGGGAGGGCTACACCTTC. Protein product: CASSEAGREGYTF.

The V gene is TRBV9, the J gene TRBJ2-1, with 10 bases that match TRBD2. V was pared by 3 bases and J by 2 bases, with 2 bases of the junction left unmatched. Germline V lookup: CDR1 SGDLS, CDR2 YYNGEE. The length of the CDR3 is 15 residues. The CDR3, as DNA: TGTGCCAGCAGCGCTAGCGGGGGAACCTACAATGAGCAGTTCTTC. Residues: CASSASGGTYNEQFF.

V gene TRBV6-5 combines with J gene TRBJ1-5; no reliable D call. Germline V gene data show CDR1 as MNHEY and CDR2 as SVGAGI. CDR3 length: 15 residues. Deletions cut 4 bases from V and 5 bases from J, with 15 bases between. The CDR3 region has the DNA TGTGCCAGCAGTTTCGGACGGCGCGGGGATCAGCCCCAGCATTTT. Amino acids: CASSFGRRGDQPQHF.

CDR3 in amino acids: CASSFGQANYEQYV. DNA for the CDR3: TGTGCCAGCAGCTTCGGACAGGCGAACTACGAGCAGTACGTC. This chain links TRBV5-4 with TRBJ2-7; 7 bases line up with TRBD1. From germline, CDR1 is SGHNT and CDR2 YYREEE (reference sequence). This CDR3 spans 14 amino acids. With V trimmed by 2 bases and J by 3 bases, 5 bases remained unmatched.

The V gene is TRBV11-3, the J gene TRBJ1-6; D uncertain. Germline-derived CDR1 and CDR2 are SGHNT and YENEEA. V lost 3 bases to trimming and J lost 10 bases, with 13 bases between them. This CDR3 comprises 14 residues. In nucleotides, the CDR3 is TGTGCCAGCAGCTTCGGCAGCGAGGGATCACCCCTCCACTTT. Protein: CASSFGSEGSPLHF. The full variable domain, its missing parts supplied by reference TRBV11-3 and TRBJ1-6, is EAGVVQSPRYKIIEKKQPVAFWCNPISGHNTLYWYLQNLGQGPELLIRYENEEAVDDSQLPKDRFSAERLKGVDSTLKIQPAELGDSAVYLCASSFGSEGSPLHFGNGTRLTVT.

This clone was counted only a few times. The chain links TRBV3-1 (or the pseudogene TRBV3-2) to TRBJ2-3; D is perhaps TRBD2 (5 bases). Germline values: CDR1 LGHDT, CDR2 YNNKEL (reference sequence). V was cut by 3 bases and J by 8 bases, with 15 bases left in between. CDR3 length: 14 residues. The DNA of the CDR3 is TGTGCCAGCAGCCAGAGCGGTGACGTTGTTACGCAGTATTTT. Translating it yields CASSQSGDVVTQYF.

The J gene is TRBJ2-1, the V gene TRBV6-5, with 7 positions matching TRBD2. There are 15 residues in the CDR3. Germline CDR1 reads MNHEY; CDR2 reads SVGAGI. With V trimmed by 6 bases and J by 2 bases, 7 bases remained unmatched. The CDR3 spells CASSRTGTTYNEQFF. In DNA, the CDR3 is TGTGCCAGCAGCCGGACGGGGACTACCTACAATGAGCAGTTCTTC.

The V call is TRBV3-1 (or the pseudogene TRBV3-2), the J call TRBJ2-5; D perhaps matches TRBD2 (6 bases). Trimming shortened V by 6 bases and J by 0 bases, and 17 bases separated the two germline ends. Germline V gene lookup returns CDR1 LGHDT and CDR2 YNNKEL (reference sequence). This CDR3 has 16 amino acids. This chain's CDR3 is CASSQPPGLHQETQYF. Here the CDR3 DNA reads TGTGCCAGCAGTCAACCTCCGGGACTGCACCAAGAGACCCAGTACTTC.

The J gene is TRBJ2-7, the V gene TRBV4-1, with 8 bases aligning to TRBD1. This CDR3 has 17 residues. With 0 bases clipped from V and 0 bases from J, the junction kept 7 bases outside the gene matches. Looked up from germline, CDR1 is MGHRA and CDR2 is YSYEKL. The CDR3 is CASSQEGGQASSYEQYF. CDR3 nucleotides: TGCGCCAGCAGCCAAGAAGGGGGACAGGCAAGCTCCTACGAGCAGTACTTC.

The chain uses TRBV5-6 and TRBJ1-6; D unresolved. V was clipped by 3 bases and J by 7 bases, with 11 bases between them. Looked up from germline, CDR1 is SGHDT and CDR2 is YYEEEE. CDR3 length: 14 residues. CDR3 DNA: TGTGCCAGCAGCTCGTCGTTCGGGAATTCACCCCTCCACTTT. It specifies CASSSSFGNSPLHF.